This entry lists 13 T cell receptor beta chains sequenced from one sample in a study of OX40 agonist ivuxolimab in advanced cancers. The repertoire was sequenced with immunoSEQ multiplex PCR; TCRdb's copy has only in-frame clones and lacks some. The top ten hold 5.9% of the sample, which has around 70,000 clones, about 90% seen once. The starting material was CD4+ or CD8+ T cells sorted from blood, obtained in a trial of the OX40 agonist ivuxolimab. The receptors derive from an adult with an advanced solid tumor such as melanoma, head and neck, liver or kidney cancer.

The J gene is TRBJ1-2, the V gene TRBV6-5, with 8 bases matching TRBD1. The germline CDR1 and CDR2 sequences are MNHEY and SVGAGI. Unmatched junction bases numbered 6, after V lost 6 bases and J lost 6 bases. This CDR3 comprises 13 residues. The CDR3 protein is CASRPTGVNGYTF. CDR3 nucleotides: TGTGCCAGCAGACCGACAGGGGTTAATGGCTACACCTTC.

This clone was seen only a few times. This sample also contains other DNA sequences that code for the same CDR3. The chain couples TRBV9 to TRBJ1-2; D is unclear. The CDR3 runs to 14 residues. With 0 bases removed from V and 2 bases from J, the gap between germline ends came to 8 bases. CDR1 SGDLS and CDR2 YYNGEE come from the germline V gene. CDR3 in amino acids: CASSVALENYGYTF. The DNA of the CDR3 is TGTGCCAGCAGCGTAGCCTTAGAGAACTATGGCTACACCTTC.

The chain's CDR3 is CASSLAGTGDEQYF. The CDR3, as DNA: TGTGCCAGCAGCTTAGCTGGGACAGGGGACGAGCAGTACTTC. The gene calls are TRBV7-6 and TRBJ2-7, with TRBD1 identical over 10 bases. V lost 0 bases, J lost 5 bases, and 1 base stayed unmatched. The germline CDR1 and CDR2 sequences are SGHVS and FNYEAQ. The CDR3 is 14 residues long.

Only a few counts were recorded for this clone. Here the CDR3 reads CASSSYRDHYEQYF. The CDR3, as DNA: TGTGCCAGCAGTTCATACCGGGACCACTACGAGCAGTACTTC. The chain recombines TRBV27 with TRBJ2-7; D could derive from TRBD1 or TRBD2 (5 bases each). V was clipped by 4 bases and J by 3 bases, with 13 bases between them. CDR3 length: 14 residues. Germline CDR1 reads MNHEY; CDR2 reads SMNVEV (reference sequence).

V is TRBV11-1 and J is TRBJ1-1, with D perhaps TRBD1 (5 bases). Trimming took off 2 bases at V and 0 bases at J, with 13 bases between the two ends. Germline V CDR1 and CDR2: SGHAT, FQDESV (reference sequence). CDR3 length equals 16 residues. The CDR3 DNA sequence: TGTGCCAGCAGCTTATTCCGTGGGACCATGAACACTGAAGCTTTCTTT. This gives the protein CASSLFRGTMNTEAFF.

The V and J genes are TRBV11-2 and TRBJ2-7; D ambiguous. Germline V CDR1 and CDR2: SGHAT, FQNNGV. Trimming took off 5 bases at V and 6 bases at J, with 20 bases between the two ends. The CDR3 contains 15 residues. The CDR3 sequence: CASSVRTAGISEQYF. CDR3 coding DNA: TGTGCCAGCAGCGTACGGACGGCTGGTATAAGCGAGCAGTACTTC.

This chain joins TRBV28 and TRBJ2-6; 15 bases fit TRBD2. V shed 6 bases, J shed 2 bases, and the junction held 8 bases outside the gene matches. CDR3 length equals 19 residues. Germline V gene sequence: CDR1 MDHEN, CDR2 SYDVKM. CDR3 in amino acids: CASSSLRTSGRAGANVLTF. For the CDR3, the DNA is TGTGCCAGCAGCTCCCTCCGGACTAGCGGGAGGGCTGGGGCCAACGTCCTGACTTTC.

The chain links TRBV5-1 to TRBJ2-7; the D gene could be TRBD1 or TRBD2 (5 bases each). CDR3 size: 15 residues. The V end lost 4 bases, the J end lost 4 bases, and 18 bases lay between the germline ends. Germline-derived CDR1 and CDR2 are SGHRS and YFSETQ. CDR3 amino acids: CASSPEDIIRYEQYF. For the CDR3, the DNA is TGCGCCAGCAGCCCGGAGGACATAATTAGATACGAGCAGTACTTC.

The table lists this clone with a count of one. This chain joins TRBV9 and TRBJ2-6; D is undetermined. V was trimmed by 3 bases and J by 1 base, leaving 14 bases between them. The germline gives CDR1 SGDLS, CDR2 YYNGEE. There are 17 residues in the CDR3. CDR3 residues: CASSEDPKSSGANVLTF. CDR3 nucleotides: TGTGCCAGCAGCGAGGACCCTAAAAGTTCTGGGGCCAACGTCCTGACTTTC.

This rearrangement joins TRBV4-3 to TRBJ1-5, with unresolved D. This CDR3 has 15 amino acids. V lost 4 bases to trimming and J lost 4 bases, with 14 bases between them. CDR1 and CDR2 from the germline V gene are LGHNA and YSLEER. The CDR3, as DNA: TGCGCCAGCAGCCTCCTAACGGGTACGAATCAGCCCCAGCATTTT. This encodes CASSLLTGTNQPQHF.

V and J are TRBV19 and TRBJ2-7; 9 bases fit TRBD1. Germline CDR1 and CDR2: LNHDA and SQIVND (reference sequence). V shed 3 bases and J 4 bases; nucleotides not matched to a gene: 4. The CDR3 spans 14 residues. DNA for the CDR3: TGTGCCAGTAGTATCGGGACAGGGACGTACGAGCAGTACTTC. This translates into CASSIGTGTYEQYF.

This clone appeared once. The CDR3 is CASSSGQAFEAFF. As DNA, the CDR3 is TGTGCCAGCAGCTCCGGACAGGCTTTTGAAGCTTTCTTT. The chain recombines TRBV7-6 with TRBJ1-1; 7 positions match TRBD1. From germline, CDR1 is SGHVS and CDR2 FNYEAQ. J gave up 7 bases and V 4 bases, and 6 bases lay outside the gene matches. The CDR3 is 13 residues long.

The chain links TRBV29-1 to TRBJ2-1; D unresolved. This CDR3 comprises 12 residues. Germline CDR1 and CDR2: SQVTM and ANQGSEA. Trimming shortened V by 2 bases and J by 1 base, and 3 bases separated the two germline ends. The DNA of the CDR3 is TGCAGCGTTGAACCATCCTACAATGAGCAGTTCTTC. As protein: CSVEPSYNEQFF.